This T cell receptor (beta chain) is from a study of blood T cell repertoires in COVID-19. Overall study: Samples came from the United States, Italy and Spain, spanning acute and convalescent COVID-19.

Original methodology: It was from reference gene primer amplification that nucleated cell counts were estimated. The data were produced by immunoSEQ multiplex PCR, yet TCRdb's version contains in-frame clones alone and is incomplete. The V and J calls and clone size are taken from that table; D and trimming were inferred from the DNA. The sample contains about 50,000 clones, 88% of which appear only once. CDR3 size: 15 residues. The ends were cut back, 0 bases at V and 1 base at J, with 9 bases in the middle. From germline, CDR1 is LNHDA and CDR2 SQIVND (reference sequence). This clone was observed once.

The sample consisted of peripheral blood. The receptor was isolated from a human donor with active COVID-19. The donor label of this sample is uncertain. The V gene is TRBV19, the J gene TRBJ2-5; D remains unclear. CDR3 bases: TGTGCCAGTAGTATAGATGGAGTACCCCAAGAGACCCAGTACTTC. Its translation: CASSIDGVPQETQYF.